This TCR beta chain was retrieved from a study of cytomegalovirus exposure and HLA in healthy donors. About this clone: Its antigen is currently unknown.

The J segment lost 5 bases and the V segment lost 5 bases, leaving 11 bases of the junction unmatched. The germline V gene has CDR1 SEHNR and CDR2 FQNEAQ (reference sequence). This CDR3 contains 15 residues. Study-wide points: Later on, an analysis tied about 17,000 TCR beta sequences to HLA alleles at 0.05 false discovery rate.

The PCR used 60 Vbeta and 13 Jbeta primers. Measured with immunoSEQ multiplex PCR; TCRdb has only the in-frame clones, and not every one. This repertoire shows 110,000 to 150,000 clones, just under 85% found once; its top ten account for roughly 1.9%. This chain connects TRBV7-9 to TRBJ2-7, with 8 bases lining up with TRBD2. The material sequenced was PBMCs. This TCR came from a middle-aged woman in good health and CMV-seronegative. CDR3 coding DNA: TGTGCCAGCAGCCCGAAGCGGGAGTTTTCCCACGAGCAGTACTTC. Its protein product is CASSPKREFSHEQYF. Using reference TRBV7-9 and TRBJ2-7 for the parts outside the CDR3, the full variable domain is DTGVSQNPRHKITKRGQNVTFRCDPISEHNRLYWYRQTLGQGPEFLTYFQNEAQLEKSRLLSDRFSAERPKGSFSTLEIQRTEQGDSAMYLCASSPKREFSHEQYFGPGTRLTVT.